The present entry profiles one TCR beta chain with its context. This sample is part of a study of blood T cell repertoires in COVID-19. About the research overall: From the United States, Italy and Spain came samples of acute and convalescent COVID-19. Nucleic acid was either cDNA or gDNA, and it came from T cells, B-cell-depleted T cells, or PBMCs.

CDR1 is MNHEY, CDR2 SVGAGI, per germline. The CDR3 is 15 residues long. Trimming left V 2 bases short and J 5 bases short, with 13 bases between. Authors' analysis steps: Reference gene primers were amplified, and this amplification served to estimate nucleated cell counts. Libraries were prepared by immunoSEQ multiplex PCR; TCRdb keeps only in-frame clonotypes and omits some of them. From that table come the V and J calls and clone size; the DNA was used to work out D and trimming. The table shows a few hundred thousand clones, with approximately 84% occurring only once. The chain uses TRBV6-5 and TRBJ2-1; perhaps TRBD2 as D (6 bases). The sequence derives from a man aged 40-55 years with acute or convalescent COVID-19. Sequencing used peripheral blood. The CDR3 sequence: CASSYTPAGHNEQFF. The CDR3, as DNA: TGTGCCAGCAGTTACACCCCGGCGGGACACAATGAGCAGTTCTTC.